This TCR beta chain was recovered during a study of T cell changes during pregnancy in multiple sclerosis. The data were produced by immunoSEQ multiplex PCR, yet TCRdb's version contains in-frame clones alone and is incomplete. The sample contains 30,000 to 40,000 clones, just over 90% of which appear only once. This clone was counted once. This CDR3 has 14 residues. V lost 4 bases to trimming and J lost 4 bases; unmatched junction nucleotides: 3. Germline CDR1 and CDR2: SGHRS and YFSETQ. This specimen consisted of CD4+ T cells from peripheral blood mononuclear cells, obtained in the third trimester of pregnancy. This chain joins TRBV5-1 and TRBJ2-3; 10 nucleotides align to TRBD2. This clonotype was obtained from a female donor with multiple sclerosis, enrolled in a pregnancy study. The CDR3 DNA follows: TGCGCCAGCAGCCCAGGGACTAGCGCAGATACGCAGTATTTT. This gives the protein CASSPGTSADTQYF. The full variable domain, completed using reference TRBV5-1 and TRBJ2-3, is KAGVTQTPRYLIKTRGQQVTLSCSPISGHRSVSWYQQTPGQGLQFLFEYFSETQRNKGNFPGRFSGRQFSNSRSEMNVSTLELGDSALYLCASSPGTSADTQYFGPGTRLTVL.